This T cell receptor (beta chain) derives from a study of identical twins. Details on this clonotype: The antigen is not known.

Study-wide results and limits: Conclusions leaned on cross-sectional statistical analysis and did not track the same donors over time.

There were only healthy Caucasians among the donors. The junction had 13 bases not matched to a gene; V was cut back by 8 bases and J by 8 bases. In germline, CDR1 is MNHEY, CDR2 SVGEGT. The CDR3 runs to 15 residues. A universal primer site was incorporated via template switching, and the cDNA contained unique molecular identifiers. Each CDR3 protein is one row after TCRdb ran MiXCR on the 5' RACE reads. The table includes approximately 220,000 distinct CDR3 sequences, around 6.9% detected once. These sequences were also reported in another study, on yellow fever vaccine responses in identical twins.

This TCR derives from a young woman in good health. The source material was memory (CD45RO+) T cells sorted from blood. J is TRBJ2-1 and V is TRBV6-2 or TRBV6-3, with 9 nucleotides matching TRBD2. The CDR3 DNA reads TGTGCCAGCCGAAAACGGTTAGCGGGGGACGATGAGCAGTTCTTC. This translates into CASRKRLAGDDEQFF.